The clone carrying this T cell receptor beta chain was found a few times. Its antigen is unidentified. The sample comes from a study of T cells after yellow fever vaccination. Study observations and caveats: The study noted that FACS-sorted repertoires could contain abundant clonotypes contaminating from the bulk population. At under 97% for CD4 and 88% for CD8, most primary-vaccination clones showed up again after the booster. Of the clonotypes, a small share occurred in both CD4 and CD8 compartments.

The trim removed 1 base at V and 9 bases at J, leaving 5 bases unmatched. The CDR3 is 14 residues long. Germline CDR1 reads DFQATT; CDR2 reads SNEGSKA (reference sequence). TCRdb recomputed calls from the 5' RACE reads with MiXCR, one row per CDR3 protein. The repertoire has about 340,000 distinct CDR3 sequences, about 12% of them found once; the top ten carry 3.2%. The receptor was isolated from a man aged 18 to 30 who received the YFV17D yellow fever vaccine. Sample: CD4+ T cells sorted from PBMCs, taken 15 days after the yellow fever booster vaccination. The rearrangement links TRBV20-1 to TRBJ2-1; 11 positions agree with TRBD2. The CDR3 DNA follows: TGCAGTGCTAGAGTTACTAGCGGGGGACCTGAGCAGTTCTTC. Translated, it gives CSARVTSGGPEQFF.